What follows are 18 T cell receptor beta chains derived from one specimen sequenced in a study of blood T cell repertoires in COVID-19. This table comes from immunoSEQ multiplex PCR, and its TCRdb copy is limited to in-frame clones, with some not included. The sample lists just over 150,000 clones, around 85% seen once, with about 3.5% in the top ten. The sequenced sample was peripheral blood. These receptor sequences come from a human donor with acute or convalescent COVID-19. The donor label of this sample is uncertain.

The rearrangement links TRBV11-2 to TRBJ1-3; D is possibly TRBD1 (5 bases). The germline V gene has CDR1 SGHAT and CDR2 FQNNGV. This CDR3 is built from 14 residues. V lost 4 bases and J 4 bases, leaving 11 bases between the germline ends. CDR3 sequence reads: CASSWTRSGNTIYF. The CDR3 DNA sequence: TGTGCCAGCAGCTGGACACGATCCGGAAACACCATATATTTT.

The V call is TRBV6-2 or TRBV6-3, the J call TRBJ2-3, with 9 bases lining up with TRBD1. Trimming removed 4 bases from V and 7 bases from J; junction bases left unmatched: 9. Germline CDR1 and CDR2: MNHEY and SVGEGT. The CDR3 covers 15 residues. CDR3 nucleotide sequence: TGTGCCAGCAGTTGGAGGGGACAGGGACGGAATACGCAGTATTTT. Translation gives CASSWRGQGRNTQYF.

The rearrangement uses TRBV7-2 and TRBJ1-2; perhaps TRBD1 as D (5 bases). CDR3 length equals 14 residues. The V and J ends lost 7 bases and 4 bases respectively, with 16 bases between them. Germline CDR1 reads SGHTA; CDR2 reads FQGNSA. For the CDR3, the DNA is TGTGCCAGCACCTATCAGGGAAGCCTCTATGGCTACACCTTC. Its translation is CASTYQGSLYGYTF.

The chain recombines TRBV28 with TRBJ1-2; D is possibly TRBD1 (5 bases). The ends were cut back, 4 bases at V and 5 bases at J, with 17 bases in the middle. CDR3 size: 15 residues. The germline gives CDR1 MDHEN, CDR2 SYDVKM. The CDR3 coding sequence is TGTGCCAGCAGTTCAATATCGGGGGGTTGGTATGGCTACACCTTC. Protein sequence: CASSSISGGWYGYTF.

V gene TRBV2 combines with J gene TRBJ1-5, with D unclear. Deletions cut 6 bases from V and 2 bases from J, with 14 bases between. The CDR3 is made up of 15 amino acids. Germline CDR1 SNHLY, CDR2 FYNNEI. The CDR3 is CASRRDPEGNQPQHF. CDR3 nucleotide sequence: TGTGCCAGCAGAAGAGACCCCGAGGGCAATCAGCCCCAGCATTTT. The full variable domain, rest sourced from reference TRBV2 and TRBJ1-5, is EPEVTQTPSHQVTQMGQEVILRCVPISNHLYFYWYRQILGQKVEFLVSFYNNEISEKSEIFDDQFSVERPDGSNFTLKIRSTKLEDSAMYFCASRRDPEGNQPQHFGDGTRLSIL.

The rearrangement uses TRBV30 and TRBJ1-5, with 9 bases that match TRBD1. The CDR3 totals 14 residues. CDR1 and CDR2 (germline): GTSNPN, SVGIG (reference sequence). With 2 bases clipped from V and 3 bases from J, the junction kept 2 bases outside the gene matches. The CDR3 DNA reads TGTGCCTGGAGTAGGACAGGGGACAATCAGCCCCAGCATTTT. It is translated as CAWSRTGDNQPQHF.

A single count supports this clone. CDR3: CASSIGTGPTRKETQYF. In DNA form, the CDR3 reads TGTGCCAGTAGTATTGGCACAGGCCCGACCCGAAAAGAGACCCAGTACTTC. The chain links TRBV19 to TRBJ2-5; perhaps TRBD1 as D (5 bases). Germline loops: CDR1 LNHDA, CDR2 SQIVND (reference sequence). V gave up 3 bases and J gave up 3 bases, with 20 bases separating them. The CDR3 consists of 17 residues.

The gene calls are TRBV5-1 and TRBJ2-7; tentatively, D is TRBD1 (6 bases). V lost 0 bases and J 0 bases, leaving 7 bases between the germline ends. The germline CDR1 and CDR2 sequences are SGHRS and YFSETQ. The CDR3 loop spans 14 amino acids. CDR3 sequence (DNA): TGCGCCAGCAGCTTGGGACAGGACTCCTACGAGCAGTACTTC. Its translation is CASSLGQDSYEQYF.

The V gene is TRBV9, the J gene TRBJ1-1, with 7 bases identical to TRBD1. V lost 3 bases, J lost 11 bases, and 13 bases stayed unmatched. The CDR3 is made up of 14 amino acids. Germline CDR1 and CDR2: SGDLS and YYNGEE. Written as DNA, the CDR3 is TGTGCCAGCAGCGACGGCCTGTTAACAGGGGTGGCTTTCTTT. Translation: CASSDGLLTGVAFF.

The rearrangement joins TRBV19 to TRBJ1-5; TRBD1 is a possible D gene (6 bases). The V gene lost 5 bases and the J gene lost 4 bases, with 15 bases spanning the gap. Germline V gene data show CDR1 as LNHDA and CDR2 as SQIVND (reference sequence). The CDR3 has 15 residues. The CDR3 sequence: CASSVPTGRNQPQHF. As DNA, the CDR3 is TGTGCCAGTAGTGTCCCTACAGGGCGGAATCAGCCCCAGCATTTT.

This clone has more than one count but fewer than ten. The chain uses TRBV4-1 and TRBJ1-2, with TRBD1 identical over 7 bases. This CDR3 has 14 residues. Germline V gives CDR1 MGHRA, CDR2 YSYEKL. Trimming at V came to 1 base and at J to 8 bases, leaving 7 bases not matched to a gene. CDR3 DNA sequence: TGCGCCAGCAGCCAAGTGAACAGGGGAGCCGGCTACACCTTC. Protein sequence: CASSQVNRGAGYTF.

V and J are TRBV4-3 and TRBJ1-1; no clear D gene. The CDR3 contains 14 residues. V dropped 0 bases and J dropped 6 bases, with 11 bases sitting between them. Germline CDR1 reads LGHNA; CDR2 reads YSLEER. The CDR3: CASSQDLTRAEAFF. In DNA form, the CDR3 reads TGCGCCAGCAGCCAAGACCTTACTAGGGCTGAAGCTTTCTTT.

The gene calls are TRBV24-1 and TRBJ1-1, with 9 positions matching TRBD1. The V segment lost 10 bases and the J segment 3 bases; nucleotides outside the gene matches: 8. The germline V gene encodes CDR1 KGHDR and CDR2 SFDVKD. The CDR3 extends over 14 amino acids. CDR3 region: CATKGTGTHTEAFF. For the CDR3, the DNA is TGTGCCACGAAAGGGACAGGGACTCACACTGAAGCTTTCTTT.

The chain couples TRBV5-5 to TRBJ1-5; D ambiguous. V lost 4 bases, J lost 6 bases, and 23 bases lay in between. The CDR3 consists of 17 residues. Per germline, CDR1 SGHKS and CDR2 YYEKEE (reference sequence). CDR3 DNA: TGTGCCAGCAGCCGCGCATCGGGGTCCGGCCCGAGTCAGCCCCAGCATTTT. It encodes CASSRASGSGPSQPQHF.

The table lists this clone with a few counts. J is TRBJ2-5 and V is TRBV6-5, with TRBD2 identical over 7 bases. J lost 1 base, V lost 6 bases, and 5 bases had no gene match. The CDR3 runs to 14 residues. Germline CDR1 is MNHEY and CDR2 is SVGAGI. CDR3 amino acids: CASRVLAVQETQYF. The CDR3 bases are TGTGCCAGCAGGGTCCTAGCGGTCCAAGAGACCCAGTACTTC.

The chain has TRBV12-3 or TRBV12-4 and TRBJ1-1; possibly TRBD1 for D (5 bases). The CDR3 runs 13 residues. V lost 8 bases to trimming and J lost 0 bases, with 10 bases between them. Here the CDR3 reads CASQTVMNTEAFF. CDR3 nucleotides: TGTGCCAGCCAGACAGTTATGAACACTGAAGCTTTCTTT.

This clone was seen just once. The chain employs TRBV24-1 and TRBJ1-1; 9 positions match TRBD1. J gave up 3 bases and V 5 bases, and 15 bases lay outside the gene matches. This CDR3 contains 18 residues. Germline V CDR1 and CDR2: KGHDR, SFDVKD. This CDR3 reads CATSVVGQGQGRDTEAFF. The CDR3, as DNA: TGTGCCACCAGTGTCGTTGGACAGGGGCAGGGGAGGGACACTGAAGCTTTCTTT.

The CDR3 sequence is CASSQNRVRVGGQTNQPQHF. CDR3 bases: TGTGCCAGCAGCCAAAATCGGGTCCGTGTCGGGGGACAGACCAATCAGCCCCAGCATTTT. The chain has TRBV3-1 (or the pseudogene TRBV3-2) and TRBJ1-5, with TRBD1 matching 7 bases. CDR1 and CDR2 from the germline V gene are LGHDT and YNNKEL (reference sequence). This CDR3 region has 20 residues. The J segment lost 3 bases and the V segment lost 2 bases, leaving 19 bases of the junction unmatched.